The sequence of this TCR beta chain was determined in a study of blood T cell repertoires in COVID-19. Study background: Specimens from acute and convalescent COVID-19 originated in the United States, Italy and Spain.

Categorization into cohorts depended on clinical history that participants reported. In Cohort 3, a recovered donor had either two negative PCRs, clearance, or symptom resolution. In the authors' methods: Estimation of nucleated cell counts relied on the amplification of reference gene primers. Method: immunoSEQ multiplex PCR; TCRdb's copy keeps in-frame clones and lacks some. That table is the source of V, J and clone size, and D and trimming were worked out from the DNA. The data contain about 160,000 clones, less than 85% of them singletons. The CDR3 is made up of 13 amino acids. Deletions cut 6 bases from V and 6 bases from J, with 12 bases between. This clone has more than one count but fewer than ten.

Material for sequencing was PBMCs or T cells enriched from blood (not recorded which). The sequence came from a man between 60 and 75 years old who had recovered from COVID-19. The chain recombines TRBV12-3 or TRBV12-4 with TRBJ1-5; a weak D match, TRBD1 (6 bases). The CDR3 loop reads CASSSTGSQPQHF. Written as DNA, the CDR3 is TGTGCCAGCAGCTCTACAGGGTCTCAGCCCCAGCATTTT.